The 31 T cell receptor beta chains listed next were all sequenced from one sample in a study of T cell responses to AZD1222 COVID-19 vaccine. Produced via immunoSEQ multiplex PCR; TCRdb's table is partial and in-frame only. This sample has around 110,000 clones, with approximately 88% found just once. The source material was peripheral blood, sampled on day 0 of AZD1222 vaccination. Every receptor here comes from an adult in good health.

This chain connects TRBV5-4 to TRBJ2-3; tentative D call: TRBD2 (6 bases). Germline loops: CDR1 SGHNT, CDR2 YYREEE (reference sequence). The CDR3 runs 17 residues. Trimming removed 3 bases from V and 4 bases from J, with 21 bases in between. The CDR3 loop reads CASSSQWGEQLSDTQYF. As DNA, the CDR3 is TGTGCCAGCAGCTCTCAGTGGGGGGAGCAACTATCAGATACGCAGTATTTT.

This chain connects TRBV7-9 to TRBJ2-5, with D uncertain. Between the trimmed V and J ends, which lost 1 base and 4 bases, there was a span of 7 bases. The CDR3 spans 13 residues. Germline CDR1 and CDR2: SEHNR and FQNEAQ (reference sequence). The CDR3 coding sequence is TGTGCCAGCAGCTTAGGTTACGGAGAGACCCAGTACTTC. Encoded protein: CASSLGYGETQYF.

This chain links TRBV28 with TRBJ1-5, with D maybe TRBD1 (6 bases). This CDR3 is 12 amino acids long. From germline, CDR1 is MDHEN and CDR2 SYDVKM. The CDR3 region is CASGGAHQPQHF. DNA for the CDR3: TGTGCAAGCGGGGGGGCCCATCAGCCCCAGCATTTT.

The chain has TRBV6-5 and TRBJ2-4, with a possible D match to TRBD1 (6 bases). Trimming removed 6 bases at V and 9 bases at J, with 15 bases between. The germline CDR1 and CDR2 sequences are MNHEY and SVGAGI. This CDR3 region has 13 residues. The DNA for the CDR3 is TGTGCCAGCAGCCAGACAGGCTCCGGCATTCAGTACTTC. Its translation is CASSQTGSGIQYF.

In its sample, this clone was seen once. The V call is TRBV2, the J call TRBJ1-1; TRBD1 is a possible D gene (5 bases). V shed 1 base and J shed 4 bases, with 10 bases lying between them. Germline V lookup: CDR1 SNHLY, CDR2 FYNNEI. This CDR3 is built from 14 residues. CDR3 bases: TGTGCCAGCAGTGAAGGCAGGGCCGGCACTGAAGCTTTCTTT. It translates to CASSEGRAGTEAFF.

The CDR3 sequence: CSVLGMRYTEAFF. CDR3 DNA sequence: TGCAGCGTCTTAGGTATGCGGTACACTGAAGCTTTCTTT. V and J are TRBV29-1 and TRBJ1-1; D remains ambiguous. The CDR3 contains 13 residues. Germline values: CDR1 SQVTM, CDR2 ANQGSEA. V was cut by 6 bases and J by 3 bases, with 14 bases left in between.

CDR3 coding DNA: TGTGCCAGCAGCTACGACAGGGCTAACACCGGGGAGCTGTTTTTT. The encoded protein is CASSYDRANTGELFF. The chain employs TRBV7-2 and TRBJ2-2; 7 nucleotides align to TRBD1. Germline assignment: CDR1 SGHTA and CDR2 FQGNSA. The CDR3 runs 15 residues. Trimming removed 4 bases from V and 2 bases from J; junction bases left unmatched: 4.

The chain combines TRBV5-4 with TRBJ1-1; D possibly corresponds to TRBD1 (5 bases). There are 15 residues in the CDR3. The germline V and J ends were trimmed by 0 bases and 4 bases, with 13 bases remaining between them. Per the germline V gene, CDR1 is SGHNT and CDR2 is YYREEE (reference sequence). The CDR3 loop reads CASSLGGASATEAFF. CDR3 coding DNA: TGTGCCAGCAGCTTGGGAGGGGCGTCAGCCACTGAAGCTTTCTTT. The full variable domain, with the rest looked up from reference TRBV5-4 and TRBJ1-1, is ETGVTQSPTHLIKTRGQQVTLRCSSQSGHNTVSWYQQALGQGPQFIFQYYREEENGRGNFPPRFSGLQFPNYSSELNVNALELDDSALYLCASSLGGASATEAFFGQGTRLTVV.

The chain is built from TRBV3-1 (or the pseudogene TRBV3-2) and TRBJ2-7; 8 nucleotides match TRBD1. There are 16 residues in the CDR3. CDR1 and CDR2 (germline): LGHDT, YNNKEL (reference sequence). The V and J ends lost 0 bases and 4 bases, in that order; junction bases with no gene match: 8. In DNA form, the CDR3 reads TGTGCCAGCAGCCAAGAAAGGTCAGGGGGCGGGTACGAGCAGTACTTC. Protein sequence: CASSQERSGGGYEQYF.

The V and J genes are TRBV14 and TRBJ1-2; D is unresolved. Germline-derived CDR1 and CDR2 are SGHDN and FVKESK. V lost 2 bases, J lost 8 bases, and 12 bases lay in between. The CDR3 consists of 13 residues. This CDR3 reads CASSQYPQEGYTF. For the CDR3, the DNA is TGTGCCAGCAGCCAATACCCCCAAGAAGGCTACACCTTC.

This clone occurred once. The rearrangement joins TRBV3-1 (or the pseudogene TRBV3-2) to TRBJ2-7; possibly TRBD2 for D (6 bases). Germline CDR1 reads LGHDT; CDR2 reads YNNKEL (reference sequence). The V end lost 4 bases, the J end lost 2 bases, and 12 bases lay between the germline ends. This CDR3 spans 14 amino acids. The CDR3 spells CASSPYSGTYEQYF. CDR3 in DNA: TGTGCCAGCAGCCCTTATAGCGGAACCTACGAGCAGTACTTC.

This chain connects TRBV12-3 or TRBV12-4 to TRBJ1-2; D unclear. The V and J ends lost 8 bases and 8 bases respectively, with 15 bases between them. The CDR3 contains 12 residues. In DNA form, the CDR3 reads TGTGCCAGCCGCTATCGAGGTAACGGCTACACCTTC. Encoded protein: CASRYRGNGYTF.

The V gene is TRBV3-1 (or the pseudogene TRBV3-2), the J gene TRBJ2-5, with 9 bases fitting TRBD1. After removal of 2 bases from V and 7 bases from J, the junction contained 8 bases not matched to a gene. The CDR3 is 15 residues long. CDR1 LGHDT and CDR2 YNNKEL come from the germline V gene (reference sequence). CDR3 nucleotide sequence: TGTGCCAGCAGCCAAAGGGGACAGGGTGGAAGGACCCAGTACTTC. Its protein product is CASSQRGQGGRTQYF.

The chain is built from TRBV30 and TRBJ1-4; D uncertain. CDR1 is GTSNPN and CDR2 is SVGIG in the germline V gene (reference sequence). Between the trimmed V and J ends, which lost 3 bases and 5 bases, there was a span of 10 bases. CDR3 size: 13 residues. CDR3 in amino acids: CAWSARRNEKLFF. The DNA for the CDR3 is TGTGCCTGGAGCGCTCGAAGGAATGAAAAACTGTTTTTT.

The V and J genes are TRBV7-9 and TRBJ2-7; D might be TRBD2 (6 bases). V was shortened by 0 bases and J by 9 bases, with 15 bases between the two germline ends. In germline, CDR1 is SEHNR, CDR2 FQNEAQ (reference sequence). The CDR3 totals 14 residues. The CDR3 spells CASSLAGGQGGQYF. In nucleotides, the CDR3 is TGTGCCAGCAGCTTAGCCGGGGGTCAGGGCGGGCAGTACTTC.

The rearrangement uses TRBV6-5 and TRBJ1-2; 7 positions agree with TRBD1. CDR1 and CDR2 from the germline V gene are MNHEY and SVGAGI. The CDR3 consists of 16 residues. Losses at the gene ends were 0 bases for V and 0 bases for J; bases not matched to a gene: 4. CDR3 bases: TGTGCCAGCAGTTACTCGTCGGGGACAGCTAACTATGGCTACACCTTC. Translating gives CASSYSSGTANYGYTF.

Comment on this clone: One end of the junction varies from germline; a read error may be responsible. Other DNA sequences in this sample translate to the same CDR3. The genes are TRBV18 and TRBJ2-5; D remains ambiguous. The CDR3 length is 12 residues. Germline assignment: CDR1 KGHSH and CDR2 LQKENI. CDR3 DNA: TGTGCCAGCTCCCCACCTGAGGAGACCCAGTACTTC. Residues: CASSPPEETQYF.

V usage is TRBV5-5 and J usage is TRBJ2-3; 7 nucleotides match TRBD2. The CDR3 loop spans 17 amino acids. The trim removed 2 bases at V and 1 base at J, leaving 10 bases unmatched. CDR1 is SGHKS and CDR2 is YYEKEE in the germline V gene (reference sequence). In nucleotides, the CDR3 is TGTGCCAGCAGCTTAATCACGTCCAGCGGGGGCACAGATACGCAGTATTTT. Residues: CASSLITSSGGTDTQYF.

The V gene is TRBV9, the J gene TRBJ2-7; TRBD2 agrees at 10 bases. Germline V gives CDR1 SGDLS, CDR2 YYNGEE. The ends lost 6 bases at V and 6 bases at J; junction bases unmatched: 12. This CDR3 is 15 amino acids long. CDR3 DNA: TGTGCCAGCACCGGAGGGGCTAGCGGGAGTGGCGAGCAGTACTTC. It yields the protein CASTGGASGSGEQYF.

This chain uses TRBV7-8 with TRBJ2-7; possible D gene TRBD2, 8 bases. This CDR3 has 15 amino acids. Germline CDR1 is SGHVS and CDR2 is FQNEAQ. Trimming took 5 bases from V and 3 from J, leaving 17 bases between them. In nucleotides, the CDR3 is TGTGCCAGCAGCCGGGAGGGAGGGGGCGACTACGAGCAGTACTTC. This encodes CASSREGGGDYEQYF. The full variable domain, completed using reference TRBV7-8 and TRBJ2-7, is GAGVSQSPRYKVAKRGQDVALRCDPISGHVSLFWYQQALGQGPEFLTYFQNEAQLDKSGLPSDRFFAERPEGSVSTLKIQRTQQEDSAVYLCASSREGGGDYEQYFGPGTRLTVT.

The chain joins TRBV4-3 to TRBJ1-6, with D hard to call. This CDR3 is built from 16 residues. The ends were cut back, 0 bases at V and 0 bases at J, with 6 bases in the middle. CDR1 and CDR2 (germline): LGHNA, YSLEER. CDR3 sequence reads: CASSQDRSSYNSPLHF. In DNA, the CDR3 is TGCGCCAGCAGCCAAGACAGGAGCTCCTATAATTCACCCCTCCACTTT.

The gene calls are TRBV28 and TRBJ1-2; no reliable D call. The CDR3 length is 11 residues. The V end lost 4 bases, the J end lost 4 bases, and 4 bases lay between the germline ends. The germline CDR1 and CDR2 sequences are MDHEN and SYDVKM. CDR3 loop: CASSWTYGYTF. Written as DNA, the CDR3 is TGTGCCAGCAGTTGGACCTATGGCTACACCTTC.

This clone has only one observation. The J gene is TRBJ2-1, the V gene TRBV10-3, with no clear D. Germline CDR1 ENHRY, CDR2 SYGVKD. The CDR3 has 13 residues. V was cut by 3 bases and J by 4 bases, with 7 bases left in between. The CDR3 nucleotides read TGTGCCATCAGTGAATTTGAATACAATGAGCAGTTCTTC. Translating it yields CAISEFEYNEQFF.

As to this clone: A read error is possible here, since a much larger clone lies one base away. This same CDR3 is encoded by further DNA sequences in the sample. This chain links TRBV5-1 with TRBJ2-1, with 8 bases that match TRBD2. Per germline, CDR1 SGHRS and CDR2 YFSETQ. With V trimmed by 0 bases and J by 2 bases, 1 base remained unmatched. The CDR3 contains 15 residues. The CDR3 sequence: CASSLAGGAYNEQFF. DNA of the CDR3: TGCGCCAGCAGCTTGGCCGGGGGGGCCTACAATGAGCAGTTCTTC.

V is TRBV5-5 and J is TRBJ1-3; possibly TRBD1 for D (5 bases). The CDR3 consists of 20 residues. The germline CDR1 and CDR2 sequences are SGHKS and YYEKEE (reference sequence). Trimming left V 4 bases short and J 0 bases short, with 26 bases between. The CDR3 DNA sequence: TGTGCCAGCAGCATCAAGTTAAGCAGCCCAGGGCAAAACTCTGGAAACACCATATATTTT. Its translation: CASSIKLSSPGQNSGNTIYF.

The J gene is TRBJ1-4, the V gene TRBV5-4; D is unclear. V was trimmed by 1 base and J by 7 bases, leaving 14 bases between them. The CDR3 is 15 amino acids. From germline, CDR1 is SGHNT and CDR2 YYREEE (reference sequence). CDR3 sequence reads: CASSLKGAEAEKLFF. In nucleotides, the CDR3 is TGTGCCAGCAGCTTGAAGGGAGCGGAGGCTGAAAAACTGTTTTTT.

This chain uses TRBV7-2 with TRBJ1-1; D ambiguous. There are 14 residues in the CDR3. Germline loops: CDR1 SGHTA, CDR2 FQGNSA. The germline V and J ends were trimmed by 2 bases and 1 base, with 8 bases remaining between them. In DNA, the CDR3 is TGTGCCAGCAGCTTAAGAAGCCCGAACACTGAAGCTTTCTTT. Residues: CASSLRSPNTEAFF.

The chain uses TRBV2 and TRBJ2-7; TRBD2 aligns across 10 bases. The CDR3 is 16 amino acids. The junction had 7 bases not matched to a gene; V was cut back by 3 bases and J by 2 bases. Germline CDR1 reads SNHLY; CDR2 reads FYNNEI. The chain's CDR3 is CASSDSGLAGAYEQYF. CDR3 sequence (DNA): TGTGCCAGCAGTGATTCGGGGCTAGCGGGAGCCTACGAGCAGTACTTC.

The chain links TRBV4-2 to TRBJ2-3, with 8 bases fitting TRBD2. This CDR3 has 18 residues. Per germline, CDR1 LGHNA and CDR2 YNFKEQ. V shed 0 bases and J 1 base; nucleotides not matched to a gene: 9. The chain's CDR3 is CASSQDDGLAEGTDTQYF. CDR3 DNA: TGTGCCAGCAGCCAAGATGACGGACTAGCCGAGGGCACAGATACGCAGTATTTT.

The gene calls are TRBV2 and TRBJ1-5, with TRBD1 matching over 8 bases. Germline V gene data show CDR1 as SNHLY and CDR2 as FYNNEI. This CDR3 is built from 16 residues. The J segment lost 4 bases and the V segment lost 3 bases, leaving 8 bases of the junction unmatched. This chain's CDR3 is CASSDSGTGRNQPQHF. The CDR3 DNA follows: TGTGCCAGCAGTGACAGCGGGACAGGCCGGAATCAGCCCCAGCATTTT.

The sample holds a few counts of this clone. The chain employs TRBV19 and TRBJ1-5, with TRBD1 matching 7 bases. V was pared by 7 bases and J by 7 bases, with 7 bases of the junction left unmatched. The CDR3 is made up of 13 amino acids. Germline V gene sequence: CDR1 LNHDA, CDR2 SQIVND (reference sequence). The CDR3 reads CASTDRTKQPQHF. CDR3 nucleotides: TGTGCCAGTACGGACAGGACGAAACAGCCCCAGCATTTT.